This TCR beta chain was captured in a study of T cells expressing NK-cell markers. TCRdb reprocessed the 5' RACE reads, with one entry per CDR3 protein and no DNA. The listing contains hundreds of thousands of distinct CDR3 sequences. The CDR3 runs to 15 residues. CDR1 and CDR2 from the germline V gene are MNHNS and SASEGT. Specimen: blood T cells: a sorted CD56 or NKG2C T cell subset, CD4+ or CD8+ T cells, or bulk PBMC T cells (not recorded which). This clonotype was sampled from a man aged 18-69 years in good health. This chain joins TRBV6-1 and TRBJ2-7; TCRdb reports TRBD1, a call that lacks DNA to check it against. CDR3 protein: CASRDPAGGRYEQYF.